This is a list of T cell receptor beta chains from one sample in a study of blood T cells in healthy people across ages. TCRdb called the 5' RACE reads again in MiXCR, with one record for every CDR3 protein. This table has 630,000 or so distinct CDR3 sequences, about 30% appearing once. The sequenced sample consisted of blood. These receptors were taken from a woman at least 80 years old in good health. The CDR3 runs from the conserved cysteine through the conserved F or W. Each record gives: D gene, J gene, clone size, V gene, CDR3 protein, CDR3 DNA. A D gene is named only where the DNA matches it firmly. Some rows mark clone size as missing; the rest say once, few, many or name a class of expanded clone.

D gene: .; J gene: TRBJ1-5; clone size: .; V gene: TRBV4-3; CDR3 protein: CASSQVQGRQPQHF; CDR3 DNA: TGCGCCAGCAGCCAAGTACAGGGTCGACAGCCCCAGCATTTT
D gene: .; J gene: TRBJ1-4; clone size: many; V gene: TRBV7-2; CDR3 protein: CASSSAGFGDSNEKLFF; CDR3 DNA: TGTGCCAGCAGCTCCGCCGGATTCGGGGATTCGAATGAAAAACTGTTTTTT
D gene: TRBD2; J gene: TRBJ2-1; clone size: few; V gene: TRBV5-1; CDR3 protein: CASSVGGGYYNEQFF; CDR3 DNA: TGCGCCAGCTCCGTCGGGGGGGGCTACTACAATGAGCAGTTCTTC
D gene: .; J gene: TRBJ1-2; clone size: .; V gene: TRBV7-9; CDR3 protein: CASNSGGGYTF; CDR3 DNA: TGTGCCAGCAACTCGGGGGGGGGCTACACCTTC
D gene: .; J gene: TRBJ2-7; clone size: many; V gene: TRBV30; CDR3 protein: CAWRPDTSEQYF; CDR3 DNA: TGTGCCTGGAGACCCGACACCTCTGAGCAGTACTTC
D gene: .; J gene: TRBJ1-6; clone size: .; V gene: TRBV11-2; CDR3 protein: CASSPRTNSPPHF; CDR3 DNA: TGTGCCAGCAGCCCAAGGACCAATTCACCCCCCCACTTT
D gene: .; J gene: TRBJ1-4; clone size: .; V gene: TRBV15; CDR3 protein: CATSREASRNEKLFF; CDR3 DNA: TGTGCCACCAGCAGAGAGGCTAGCAGAAATGAAAAACTGTTTTTT
D gene: .; J gene: TRBJ2-7; clone size: many; V gene: TRBV6-6; CDR3 protein: CASSFADPYEQYF; CDR3 DNA: TGTGCCAGCAGTTTCGCAGATCCCTACGAGCAGTACTTC
D gene: TRBD2; J gene: TRBJ2-7; clone size: few; V gene: TRBV30; CDR3 protein: CAFLSGAYEQYF; CDR3 DNA: TGTGCCTTCCTTAGCGGGGCCTACGAGCAGTACTTC
D gene: TRBD2; J gene: TRBJ2-4; clone size: few; V gene: TRBV3-1; CDR3 protein: CASSPTSGGGKNIQYF; CDR3 DNA: TGTGCCAGCAGCCCTACTAGCGGGGGCGGCAAAAACATTCAGTACTTC
D gene: .; J gene: TRBJ1-5; clone size: .; V gene: TRBV24-1; CDR3 protein: CATSLRDGNQPQHF; CDR3 DNA: TGTGCCACCAGTCTCCGGGACGGGAATCAGCCCCAGCATTTT
D gene: .; J gene: TRBJ1-2; clone size: many; V gene: TRBV12-3/TRBV12-4; CDR3 protein: CASSPQGWTNYGYTF; CDR3 DNA: TGTGCCAGCAGTCCCCAAGGGTGGACTAACTATGGCTACACCTTC
D gene: .; J gene: TRBJ2-5; clone size: many; V gene: TRBV5-6; CDR3 protein: CASSSDWVATQYF; CDR3 DNA: TGTGCCAGCAGCTCCGACTGGGTGGCGACCCAGTACTTC
D gene: .; J gene: TRBJ1-2; clone size: .; V gene: TRBV27; CDR3 protein: CASSLSGGAHGYTF; CDR3 DNA: TGTGCCAGCAGTTTATCTGGGGGGGCTCATGGCTACACCTTC
D gene: TRBD1; J gene: TRBJ2-1; clone size: many; V gene: TRBV27; CDR3 protein: CATSGGPYNEQFF; CDR3 DNA: TGTGCCACCTCAGGGGGCCCCTACAATGAGCAGTTCTTC
D gene: TRBD2; J gene: TRBJ2-1; clone size: .; V gene: TRBV7-6; CDR3 protein: CASSLESRGGEQFF; CDR3 DNA: TGTGCCAGCAGCTTAGAAAGCCGGGGGGGTGAGCAGTTCTTC
D gene: .; J gene: TRBJ2-7; clone size: few; V gene: TRBV5-1; CDR3 protein: CASSLSEGYWYEQYF; CDR3 DNA: TGCGCCAGCAGCTTGTCCGAGGGGTACTGGTACGAGCAGTACTTC
D gene: TRBD2; J gene: TRBJ2-7; clone size: .; V gene: TRBV5-5; CDR3 protein: CASSWTGTSGPYEQYF; CDR3 DNA: TGTGCCAGCAGCTGGACTGGGACTAGCGGTCCCTACGAGCAGTACTTC
D gene: .; J gene: TRBJ1-5; clone size: .; V gene: TRBV19; CDR3 protein: CASSMWGDQPQHF; CDR3 DNA: TGTGCCAGTAGTATGTGGGGGGATCAGCCCCAGCATTTT
D gene: TRBD1; J gene: TRBJ2-1; clone size: .; V gene: TRBV12-3/TRBV12-4; CDR3 protein: CASSFSGGNYNEQFF; CDR3 DNA: TGTGCCAGCAGTTTCTCAGGGGGCAATTACAATGAGCAGTTCTTC
D gene: TRBD1; J gene: TRBJ1-1; clone size: .; V gene: TRBV4-3; CDR3 protein: CAGSQESRGSTEAFF; CDR3 DNA: TGCGCCGGCAGCCAAGAATCCAGGGGGAGCACTGAAGCTTTCTTT
D gene: TRBD2; J gene: TRBJ2-1; clone size: .; V gene: TRBV7-2; CDR3 protein: CASSIAGTSGGAGYNEQFF; CDR3 DNA: TGTGCCAGCAGCATCGCCGGGACTAGCGGGGGGGCAGGCTACAATGAGCAGTTCTTC
D gene: TRBD1; J gene: TRBJ2-7; clone size: .; V gene: TRBV5-6; CDR3 protein: CAGILLLTGEGEQYF; CDR3 DNA: TGTGCCGGCATCCTCCTCCTGACAGGGGAAGGCGAGCAGTACTTC
D gene: .; J gene: TRBJ1-2; clone size: .; V gene: TRBV6-5; CDR3 protein: CASSGRQNRVYGYTF; CDR3 DNA: TGTGCCAGCAGCGGTAGACAGAACCGGGTTTATGGCTACACCTTC
D gene: .; J gene: TRBJ2-5; clone size: many; V gene: TRBV5-6; CDR3 protein: CASSLDRDLGQTQYF; CDR3 DNA: TGTGCCAGCAGCTTGGACCGGGACCTTGGACAGACCCAGTACTTC
D gene: TRBD1; J gene: TRBJ2-5; clone size: .; V gene: TRBV29-1; CDR3 protein: CSVEEHRGYPGEQYF; CDR3 DNA: TGCAGCGTTGAGGAGCACAGGGGGTATCCGGGTGAGCAGTACTTC
D gene: TRBD1; J gene: TRBJ2-7; clone size: many; V gene: TRBV27; CDR3 protein: CASSPTGGPYEQYF; CDR3 DNA: TGTGCCAGCAGCCCGACAGGGGGCCCCTACGAGCAGTACTTC
D gene: .; J gene: TRBJ2-2; clone size: few; V gene: TRBV6-2/TRBV6-3; CDR3 protein: CASSYRSSTGELFF; CDR3 DNA: TGTGCCAGCAGTTACCGTAGCAGCACCGGGGAGCTGTTTTTT
D gene: .; J gene: TRBJ2-3; clone size: many; V gene: TRBV7-3; CDR3 protein: CASSLTRGSDTQYF; CDR3 DNA: TGTGCCAGCAGCTTAACCCGGGGGTCAGATACGCAGTATTTT
D gene: .; J gene: TRBJ2-1; clone size: .; V gene: TRBV20-1; CDR3 protein: CSARDLPFAGNEQFF; CDR3 DNA: TGCAGTGCGCGGGACCTCCCCTTTGCTGGGAATGAGCAGTTCTTC
D gene: .; J gene: TRBJ2-5; clone size: many; V gene: TRBV3-1; CDR3 protein: CASSPSPGPWETQYF; CDR3 DNA: TGTGCCAGCAGCCCTTCCCCGGGACCCTGGGAGACCCAGTACTTC
D gene: TRBD1; J gene: TRBJ2-7; clone size: many; V gene: TRBV20-1; CDR3 protein: CSSETGGNYEQYF; CDR3 DNA: TGCAGTTCAGAGACAGGGGGGAATTACGAGCAGTACTTC
D gene: .; J gene: TRBJ1-1; clone size: few; V gene: TRBV12-3/TRBV12-4; CDR3 protein: CASSTARGSTEAFF; CDR3 DNA: TGTGCCAGCAGTACCGCGAGGGGAAGTACTGAAGCTTTCTTT
D gene: .; J gene: TRBJ2-7; clone size: many; V gene: TRBV28; CDR3 protein: CASSLFWYRRSYEQYF; CDR3 DNA: TGTGCCAGCAGTTTATTCTGGTATAGGAGGTCCTACGAGCAGTACTTC
D gene: .; J gene: TRBJ2-5; clone size: many; V gene: TRBV5-1; CDR3 protein: CASSLADGHGKTQYF; CDR3 DNA: TGCGCCAGCAGCTTGGCCGACGGCCACGGGAAGACCCAGTACTTC
D gene: TRBD2; J gene: TRBJ2-1; clone size: once; V gene: TRBV2; CDR3 protein: CASSLGSGGTYNEQFF; CDR3 DNA: TGTGCCAGCAGCTTGGGTAGCGGGGGGACGTACAATGAGCAGTTCTTC
D gene: .; J gene: TRBJ1-4; clone size: .; V gene: TRBV6-1; CDR3 protein: CASSESGITNEKLFF; CDR3 DNA: TGTGCCAGCAGTGAATCAGGGATAACTAATGAAAAACTGTTTTTT
D gene: TRBD1; J gene: TRBJ1-1; clone size: .; V gene: TRBV19; CDR3 protein: CASTPRGTPAEAFF; CDR3 DNA: TGTGCCAGTACCCCCAGGGGGACTCCGGCTGAAGCTTTCTTT
D gene: TRBD1; J gene: TRBJ2-5; clone size: many; V gene: TRBV28; CDR3 protein: CASSFVTGRETQYF; CDR3 DNA: TGTGCCAGCAGTTTTGTGACAGGGCGAGAGACCCAGTACTTC
D gene: TRBD1; J gene: TRBJ2-5; clone size: .; V gene: TRBV5-1; CDR3 protein: CASSLEGQITYNEQYF; CDR3 DNA: TGCGCCAGCAGCTTGGAGGGACAGATTACATACAATGAGCAGTACTTC
D gene: .; J gene: TRBJ2-5; clone size: many; V gene: TRBV10-3; CDR3 protein: CAISDSREGHQETQYF; CDR3 DNA: TGTGCCATCAGTGATTCCCGAGAGGGGCACCAAGAGACCCAGTACTTC
D gene: TRBD1; J gene: TRBJ1-4; clone size: many; V gene: TRBV2; CDR3 protein: CASSRDRGEKLFF; CDR3 DNA: TGTGCCAGCAGTCGGGACAGGGGGGAAAAACTGTTTTTT
D gene: .; J gene: TRBJ1-5; clone size: .; V gene: TRBV12-5; CDR3 protein: CASGFYPRPQHF; CDR3 DNA: TGTGCTAGTGGTTTCTACCCTCGGCCCCAGCATTTT